This T cell receptor beta chain was sequenced during a study of human T cells and chemical hapten exposure (dated by TCRdb to 2020 to 2022). For the study in its entirety: For sensitization, 2% DPC in acetone was applied to a roughly 2 cm by roughly 2 cm area of upper inner arm skin. Patients additionally received weekly therapeutic DPC doses to the scalp throughout the approximately 25-week study period. Patch testing was done on the upper back using Finn chambers containing 0.01% DPC, and results were scored after 6 days according to International Contact Dermatitis Research Group standards. Alopecia areata with under or over 50% scalp involvement, alopecia totalis and alopecia universalis were represented in the patient cohort, which was mostly female. Libraries were pooled for sequencing, and per-sample TCR yields varied mainly because of small differences in library volumes within the pool. The study tracked peripheral blood TCR repertoire changes in vivo during primary and secondary sensitization to the hapten diphenylcyclopropenone (DPC) in alopecia patients. Blood samples were taken from patients before sensitization (week 0) and at 2, 6 and about 24 weeks after DPC sensitization. Blood for TCR sequencing was provided by twenty-nine alopecia patients at one to four time points (pre-sensitization, 2, 6 and 24 weeks).

General findings and caveats noted by the study authors: DPC sensitization did not change the number of TCRs with a frequency above 1 in 1000, and there was no evidence of changes in global repertoire structure. Repeated subsampling changed both the strength of the expansion versus patch-test correlation and the threshold at which the correlation became significant. Alopecia, a presumed autoimmune disease, was present in all patients, so the immune response of the patients might differ from that of healthy individuals. Patch test score correlated positively with the number of PT1 expanded TCRs, reaching significance at thresholds 8, 16 and 32 but not at 4. Significantly more large CDR3 similarity clusters were formed by expanded TCRs than by pre-sensitization or healthy control sets, consistent with antigen-driven responses.

The germline V gene provides CDR1 MNHEY and CDR2 SVGAGI. V trim: 5 bases; J trim: 1 base; unmatched bases: 6. CDR3 length: 15 amino acids, cysteine to phenylalanine. Just CDR3 DNA is preserved here, 45 bases in frame from base 1. This clonotype came up many times. Its antigen is currently not known. Base qualities are missing; no much larger clone stands one base away. The time point label corresponds to: pre-sensitization, week 0. According to the study, the label for this sample's treatment or condition signals: therapeutic diphenylcyclopropenone sensitization with weekly scalp DPC. Blood at each patch-test visit was drawn before the patch test was applied. Eligible patients were aged 18 to 70, diagnosed with alopecia, deemed suitable for DPC therapy, and excluded if pregnant. Total RNA was extracted from unfractionated whole blood that had been collected in Tempus Blood RNA tubes. The library came from RACE. Instrument used: NextSeq 500. During library preparation, unique molecular identifiers were attached to individual cDNA molecules so that TCRs could be counted in a quantitative, reproducible way. Each blood RNA sample was used to sequence both TCR alpha and TCR beta chains. The authors processed their data as follows. A median of around 100,000 TCRs per sample was observed, with a range of about 23,224 to 700,000. V, J and CDR3 annotation of the TCR reads was performed with the Decombinator software suite. For the PS versus PT1 abundance plots, all samples were subsampled to the same number of TCRs (28,000). Expanded TCRs were defined as absent before sensitization and observed at least eight times at the 2-week time point. Clones were called with MiXCR by TCRdb after fastp trimmed the public reads at Q25, and only in-frame beta chains were retained. Every CDR3 protein is listed once, alongside the most common genes and DNA of its rows. The V and J calls reflect TCRdb's pipeline rather than the authors' work. The sample data list 300,000 to 400,000 distinct CDR3 sequences, and 4.5% to 5.5% of these were observed just once. The top ten clones comprise 2.5% to 3% of the sample.

This TCR was sampled from a woman aged 45 to 65 with alopecia areata. Some clones in this sample may be carry-over from other donors' samples. Sequenced here: whole blood, sampled in connection with sensitization to the hapten diphenylcyclopropenone (DPC). The sequence joins TRBV6-5 to TRBJ2-3, with 7 bases matching TRBD2. The sequenced DNA is TGTGCCAGCAGTCATCTAGCGGCCCGCACAGATACGCAGTATTTT. Its product reads: CASSHLAARTDTQYF.